These 16 T cell receptor beta chains share one sample of origin, sequenced in a study of blood T cell repertoires in COVID-19. TCRdb's copy holds only in-frame clones and misses some; the assay was immunoSEQ multiplex PCR. Of about 400,000 clones in the sample, around nine tenths were seen once. The sequencing sample was made of PBMCs or T cells enriched from blood (not recorded which). These receptors came from a woman between 18 and 29 years old with acute COVID-19.

This clone was observed once. In DNA, the CDR3 is TGCGCCAGCAGCCAGAGACTAGCGGGCACAGATACGCAGTATTTT. Translating gives CASSQRLAGTDTQYF. The chain couples TRBV5-1 to TRBJ2-3, with TRBD2 matching over 9 bases. Losses at the gene ends were 4 bases for V and 1 base for J; bases not matched to a gene: 4. The CDR3 has 15 residues. Germline V gene lookup returns CDR1 SGHRS and CDR2 YFSETQ.

The chain couples TRBV7-2 to TRBJ2-2; D gene ambiguous. Per germline, CDR1 SGHTA and CDR2 FQGNSA. V lost 4 bases, J lost 6 bases, and 12 bases lay in between. The CDR3 sequence is 14 residues long. CDR3 nucleotide sequence: TGTGCCAGCAGCTCCGAGGTGTGGGCCGGGGAGCTGTTTTTT. Translation gives CASSSEVWAGELFF. The full variable domain, with the rest looked up from reference TRBV7-2 and TRBJ2-2, is GAGVSQSPSNKVTEKGKDVELRCDPISGHTALYWYRQSLGQGLEFLIYFQGNSAPDKSGLPSDRFSAERTGGSVSTLTIQRTQQEDSAVYLCASSSEVWAGELFFGEGSRLTVL.

This chain connects TRBV5-6 to TRBJ2-3; 10 nucleotides align to TRBD2. V trimming: 2 bases; J trimming: 2 bases; junction bases outside the gene matches: 5. The germline V gene has CDR1 SGHDT and CDR2 YYEEEE. The CDR3 sequence is 16 residues long. CDR3 DNA sequence: TGTGCCAGCAGCTTAAAACTAGCGGGATTCACAGATACGCAGTATTTT. Translation: CASSLKLAGFTDTQYF.

The genes are TRBV27 and TRBJ2-5; 10 bases are a match to TRBD2. Trimming took 3 bases from V and 1 from J; bases not matched to a gene: 11. This CDR3 comprises 18 residues. From germline, CDR1 is MNHEY and CDR2 SMNVEV (reference sequence). The CDR3 sequence is CASSFSLAGEVGQETQYF. In DNA, the CDR3 is TGTGCCAGCAGTTTCAGCCTAGCGGGAGAGGTCGGCCAAGAGACCCAGTACTTC.

The V gene is TRBV7-2, the J gene TRBJ2-7, with D perhaps matching TRBD1 (6 bases). The V gene lost 4 bases and the J gene lost 3 bases, with 13 bases spanning the gap. The CDR3 consists of 14 residues. Germline V CDR1 and CDR2: SGHTA, FQGNSA. The CDR3 reads CASSSTSDSYEQYF. The CDR3 DNA is TGTGCCAGCAGCTCTACTTCGGACAGCTACGAGCAGTACTTC. Full variable domain (outside the CDR3, taken from reference TRBV7-2 and TRBJ2-7): GAGVSQSPSNKVTEKGKDVELRCDPISGHTALYWYRQSLGQGLEFLIYFQGNSAPDKSGLPSDRFSAERTGGSVSTLTIQRTQQEDSAVYLCASSSTSDSYEQYFGPGTRLTVT.

The chain recombines TRBV9 with TRBJ2-5, with TRBD1 matching over 8 bases. Germline V gene lookup returns CDR1 SGDLS and CDR2 YYNGEE. The CDR3 consists of 14 residues. Trimming removed 0 bases from V and 5 bases from J; junction bases left unmatched: 3. CDR3 in amino acids: CASSVANRGETQYF. In DNA form, the CDR3 reads TGTGCCAGCAGCGTAGCTAACAGGGGGGAGACCCAGTACTTC. Full variable domain (missing parts from reference TRBV9 and TRBJ2-5): DSGVTQTPKHLITATGQRVTLRCSPRSGDLSVYWYQQSLDQGLQFLIQYYNGEERAKGNILERFSAQQFPDLHSELNLSSLELGDSALYFCASSVANRGETQYFGPGTRLLVL.

V usage is TRBV3-1 (or the pseudogene TRBV3-2) and J usage is TRBJ1-5, with TRBD1 matching over 7 bases. After removal of 5 bases from V and 5 bases from J, the junction contained 6 bases not matched to a gene. Per the germline V gene, CDR1 is LGHDT and CDR2 is YNNKEL (reference sequence). The CDR3 extends over 14 amino acids. The CDR3 here is CASSLGQGDQPQHF. Here the CDR3 DNA reads TGTGCCAGCAGCTTGGGGCAGGGGGATCAGCCCCAGCATTTT.

The chain couples TRBV6-5 to TRBJ1-1; D is ambiguous. The length of the CDR3 is 14 residues. Trimming cost V 6 bases and J 0 bases, with 11 bases left between them. Germline assignment: CDR1 MNHEY and CDR2 SVGAGI. The CDR3 is CASSPQIMNTEAFF. The CDR3 DNA sequence: TGTGCCAGCAGCCCACAGATAATGAACACTGAAGCTTTCTTT.

The chain employs TRBV6-5 and TRBJ2-2; D not resolved. Trimming cost V 6 bases and J 9 bases, with 14 bases left between them. The CDR3 loop spans 13 amino acids. Germline assignment: CDR1 MNHEY and CDR2 SVGAGI. The CDR3 region has the DNA TGTGCCAGCAGGGCAGAGATAGCTAGGGAGCTGTTTTTT. Translation gives CASRAEIARELFF.

The chain has TRBV12-5 and TRBJ2-7, with 7 bases identical to TRBD2. CDR3 length equals 13 residues. CDR1 and CDR2 (germline): LGHNT, FRNRAP. The J segment lost 6 bases and the V segment lost 1 base, leaving 3 bases of the junction unmatched. CDR3 protein: CASGLAGGGEQYF. The CDR3 DNA is TGTGCTAGTGGTTTGGCGGGGGGTGGCGAGCAGTACTTC.

The chain is built from TRBV10-3 and TRBJ2-3; no clear D gene. Looked up from germline, CDR1 is ENHRY and CDR2 is SYGVKD. This CDR3 is 14 amino acids long. The germline V and J ends were trimmed by 7 bases and 0 bases, with 11 bases remaining between them. The DNA of the CDR3 is TGTGCCATCACCTCTGTTTCTAGCACAGATACGCAGTATTTT. Encoded protein: CAITSVSSTDTQYF.

V gene TRBV14 combines with J gene TRBJ2-7; D uncertain. CDR3 size: 13 residues. Trimming took off 0 bases at V and 4 bases at J, with 7 bases between the two ends. Germline V gives CDR1 SGHDN, CDR2 FVKESK. This CDR3 reads CASSQDPVYEQYF. In DNA form, the CDR3 reads TGTGCCAGCAGCCAAGATCCGGTATACGAGCAGTACTTC.

CDR3 residues: CASSFARTESYEQYF. The CDR3 DNA follows: TGCGCCAGCAGCTTTGCGAGGACAGAGTCCTACGAGCAGTACTTC. This sequence joins TRBV4-3 and TRBJ2-7; possible D gene TRBD1, 6 bases. V lost 5 bases, J lost 1 base, and 15 bases lay in between. Germline V CDR1 and CDR2: LGHNA, YSLEER. The CDR3 covers 15 residues.

This chain links TRBV10-2 with TRBJ2-3; D is possibly TRBD1 (6 bases). The CDR3 runs 14 residues. Per germline, CDR1 WSHSY and CDR2 SAAADI. Trimming pared 8 bases from V and 3 bases from J, leaving 15 bases between. The CDR3 coding sequence is TGCGCCAGCGTCTCAGGGGTTGGAACAGATACGCAGTATTTT. Its translation is CASVSGVGTDTQYF.

This clone is a singleton in its sample. Additional DNA sequences in this sample encode the identical CDR3. The chain uses TRBV9 and TRBJ1-1; unclear D gene. Trimming removed 3 bases at V and 0 bases at J, with 12 bases between. The CDR3 is made up of 15 amino acids. Germline loops: CDR1 SGDLS, CDR2 YYNGEE. The CDR3 sequence: CASSGGGTMNTEAFF. CDR3 nucleotides: TGTGCCAGCAGCGGAGGCGGCACAATGAACACTGAAGCTTTCTTT.

The chain is built from TRBV5-5 and TRBJ2-2; perhaps TRBD2 as D (6 bases). V lost 5 bases, J lost 3 bases, and 23 bases lay in between. Germline V gene lookup returns CDR1 SGHKS and CDR2 YYEKEE (reference sequence). The CDR3 covers 18 residues. CDR3 amino acids: CASSFSGRRESDTGELFF. CDR3 nucleotide sequence: TGTGCCAGCAGTTTCTCGGGTAGGAGGGAGTCCGACACCGGGGAGCTGTTTTTT.